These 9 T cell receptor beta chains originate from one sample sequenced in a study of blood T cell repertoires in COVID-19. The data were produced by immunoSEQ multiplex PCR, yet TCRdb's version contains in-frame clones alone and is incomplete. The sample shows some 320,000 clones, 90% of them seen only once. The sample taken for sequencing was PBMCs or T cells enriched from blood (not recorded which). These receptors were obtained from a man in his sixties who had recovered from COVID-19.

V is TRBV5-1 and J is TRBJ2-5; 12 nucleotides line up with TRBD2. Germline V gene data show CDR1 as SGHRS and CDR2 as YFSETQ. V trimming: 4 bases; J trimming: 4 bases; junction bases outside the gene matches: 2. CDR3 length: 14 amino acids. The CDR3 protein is CASSPGLAGETQYF. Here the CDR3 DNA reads TGCGCCAGCAGCCCGGGACTAGCGGGAGAGACCCAGTACTTC.

The CDR3, as DNA: TGTGCCAGCAGCTTAAGGGAGTGGCGCAATCAGCCCCAGCATTTT. As protein: CASSLREWRNQPQHF. The rearrangement joins TRBV7-8 to TRBJ1-5; D is unresolved. Germline-derived CDR1 and CDR2 are SGHVS and FQNEAQ. V was trimmed by 2 bases and J by 2 bases, leaving 10 bases between them. The CDR3 length is 15 residues.

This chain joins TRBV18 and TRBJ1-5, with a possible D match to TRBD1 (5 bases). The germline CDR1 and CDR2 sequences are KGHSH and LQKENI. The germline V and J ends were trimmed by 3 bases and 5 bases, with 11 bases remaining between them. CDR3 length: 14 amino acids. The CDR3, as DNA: TGTGCCAGCTCACCCGGGACTCGGGATCAGCCCCAGCATTTT. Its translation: CASSPGTRDQPQHF.

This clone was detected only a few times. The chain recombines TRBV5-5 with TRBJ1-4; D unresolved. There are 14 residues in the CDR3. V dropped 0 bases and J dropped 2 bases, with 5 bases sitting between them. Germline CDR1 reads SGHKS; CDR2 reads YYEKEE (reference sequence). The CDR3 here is CASSLEQTNEKLFF. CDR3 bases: TGTGCCAGCAGCTTGGAACAGACTAATGAAAAACTGTTTTTT.

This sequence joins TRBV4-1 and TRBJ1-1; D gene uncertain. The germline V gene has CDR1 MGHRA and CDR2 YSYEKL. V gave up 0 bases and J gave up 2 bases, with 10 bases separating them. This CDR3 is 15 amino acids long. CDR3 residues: CASSQDGQTNTEAFF. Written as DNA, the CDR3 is TGCGCCAGCAGCCAAGATGGGCAGACCAACACTGAAGCTTTCTTT.

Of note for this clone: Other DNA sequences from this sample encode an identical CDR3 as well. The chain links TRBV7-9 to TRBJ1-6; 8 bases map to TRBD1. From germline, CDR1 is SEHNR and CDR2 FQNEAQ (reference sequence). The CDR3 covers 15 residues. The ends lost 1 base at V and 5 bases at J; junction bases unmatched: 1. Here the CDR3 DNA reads TGTGCCAGCAGCTTAGGGACAGGGCATAATTCACCCCTCCACTTT. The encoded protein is CASSLGTGHNSPLHF.

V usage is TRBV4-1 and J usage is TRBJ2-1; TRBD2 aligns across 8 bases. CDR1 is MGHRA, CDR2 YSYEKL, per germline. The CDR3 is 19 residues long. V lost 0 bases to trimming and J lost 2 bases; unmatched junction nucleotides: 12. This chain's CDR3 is CASSQEDRGAGGPYNEQFF. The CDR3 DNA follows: TGCGCCAGCAGCCAAGAGGATAGGGGCGCGGGAGGCCCCTACAATGAGCAGTTCTTC.

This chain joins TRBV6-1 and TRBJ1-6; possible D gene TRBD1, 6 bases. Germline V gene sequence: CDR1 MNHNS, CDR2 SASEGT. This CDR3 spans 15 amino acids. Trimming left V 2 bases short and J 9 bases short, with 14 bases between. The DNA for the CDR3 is TGTGCCAGCAGTGAATTGACAGACAGGTTTTCACCCCTCCACTTT. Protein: CASSELTDRFSPLHF.

Written as DNA, the CDR3 is TGCAGCGTTGAGAGCGACCCTAACTATGGCTACACCTTC. This encodes CSVESDPNYGYTF. The chain links TRBV29-1 to TRBJ1-2; D remains unclear. Germline V gives CDR1 SQVTM, CDR2 ANQGSEA. The V and J ends lost 3 bases and 0 bases respectively, with 8 bases between them. This CDR3 contains 13 residues. The full variable domain, with the rest looked up from reference TRBV29-1 and TRBJ1-2, is SAVISQKPSRDICQRGTSLTIQCQVDSQVTMMFWYRQQPGQSLTLIATANQGSEATYESGFVIDKFPISRPNLTFSTLTVSNMSPEDSSIYLCSVESDPNYGYTFGSGTRLTVV.